This T cell receptor (beta chain) originates from a study of human T cells and chemical hapten exposure. Study as a whole: Yields of TCR per sample differed, chiefly owing to small differences in pooled library volume. Overall study findings and caveats: Those TCRs sitting above 1 in 1000 frequency stayed the same with DPC sensitization.

CDR1 is DFQATT, CDR2 SNEGSKA, per germline (reference sequence). Trimming removed 3 bases from V and 3 bases from J; junction bases left unmatched: 2. The CDR3 has 15 amino acids. The time point denotes: healthy volunteer bleed at 6 weeks. It was from unfractionated whole blood that total RNA was extracted. This clonotype has a count of ten or more. No antigen is known for it. For the library, individual cDNA molecules each received unique molecular identifiers. Original processing methods: Ranging from about 20,000 to 690,600, TCR counts per sample had a median value of about 96,000. Using its own MiXCR run on the RACE reads, TCRdb lists one record per CDR3 protein. These V and J calls originate from TCRdb's pipeline instead of the authors' own analysis. The sample holds 65,000 to 80,000 distinct CDR3 sequences, roughly 8.6% seen once.

Sequencing was carried out using whole blood. The clonotype was recovered from a male donor in good health. Some clones in this sample may be carry-over from other donors' samples. The chain combines TRBV20-1 with TRBJ2-3, with TRBD2 matching 14 bases. The CDR3 here is CSASRTSGGTDTQYF. The CDR3 region has the DNA TGCAGTGCTAGCCGGACTAGCGGGGGGACAGATACGCAGTATTTT.